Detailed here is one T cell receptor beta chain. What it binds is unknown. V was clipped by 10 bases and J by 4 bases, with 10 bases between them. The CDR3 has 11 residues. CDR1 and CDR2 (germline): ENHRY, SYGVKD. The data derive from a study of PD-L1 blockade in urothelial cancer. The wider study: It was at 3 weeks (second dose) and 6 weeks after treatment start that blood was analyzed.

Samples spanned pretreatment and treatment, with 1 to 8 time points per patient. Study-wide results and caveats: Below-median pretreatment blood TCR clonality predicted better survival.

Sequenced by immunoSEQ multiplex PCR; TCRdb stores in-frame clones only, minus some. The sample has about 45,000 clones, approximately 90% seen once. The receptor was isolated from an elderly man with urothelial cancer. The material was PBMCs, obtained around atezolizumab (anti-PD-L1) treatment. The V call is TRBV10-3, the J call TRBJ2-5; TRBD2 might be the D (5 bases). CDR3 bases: TGTGCCAACGGGAACGGAGAGACCCAGTACTTC. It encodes CANGNGETQYF.